The entry below gives a single T cell receptor beta chain sequence along with its context. Antigen: not known. The data are from a study of cytomegalovirus exposure and HLA in healthy donors. Study-wide points: Later analysis suggested most CMV-associated TCR beta chains were HLA-restricted. According to an earlier analysis, most TCR beta V segments yielded productive rearrangements about 90% or about 30% of the time.

Germline V gene data show CDR1 as MGHRA and CDR2 as YSYEKL. The CDR3 sequence is 15 residues long. Between the trimmed V and J ends, which lost 0 bases and 3 bases, there was a span of 12 bases. PCR employed 60 Vbeta and 13 Jbeta primers. Measured with immunoSEQ multiplex PCR; TCRdb has only the in-frame clones, and not every one. Of 200,000 or so clones listed, about four fifths are singletons. The TCR sequence derives from a woman in her fifties or sixties in good health and CMV-seropositive. The J gene is TRBJ2-7, the V gene TRBV4-1; tentative D call: TRBD1 (6 bases). Specimen: PBMCs. The CDR3, as DNA: TGCGCCAGCAGCCAAGAGAACAGGGTTTTCTACGAGCAGTACTTC. Protein: CASSQENRVFYEQYF.